This TCR beta chain is from a study of T cells after yellow fever vaccination. CDR1 is SGHRS, CDR2 YFSETQ, per germline. V lost 4 bases to trimming and J lost 7 bases, with 17 bases between them. The CDR3 consists of 14 residues. This clonotype was detected ten times or more. Via MiXCR, TCRdb re-called the 5' RACE reads, giving one row per CDR3 protein. The table has approximately 300,000 distinct CDR3 sequences, approximately 9% seen once. The TCR was taken from a man younger than 35 who received the YFV17D yellow fever vaccine. The chain is built from TRBV5-1 and TRBJ2-5, with D maybe TRBD2 (5 bases). The source material was PBMCs, sampled on the day of the first yellow fever vaccination. CDR3 residues: CASSIGKLEGTQYF. The CDR3 bases are TGCGCCAGCAGCATTGGGAAACTAGAGGGGACCCAGTACTTC.